This is a list of T cell receptor beta chains from one sample in a study of T-cell memory formation after mild COVID-19. MiXCR, run by TCRdb on the 5' RACE reads, gives a single entry per CDR3 protein. The data contain roughly 400,000 distinct CDR3 sequences, 18% of them singletons. Sequencing input: PBMCs or a T cell subset sorted from them (not recorded which). The receptors originated from a young man who had mild COVID-19 (a few samples of this study predate the infection). Cell type and time point are not known. The CDR3 runs from the conserved cysteine through the conserved F or W. A D gene is named only where the DNA matches it firmly. Size tells how often a clone was seen (once, few, many) or the class of an expanded clone, and some rows leave it out.

TRBJ2-5 | few | TRBV28 | . | TGTGCCAGCAGCCCGAGGCAGAAAGAGACCCAGTACTTC | CASSPRQKETQYF
TRBJ2-3 | few | TRBV24-1 | TRBD2 | TGTGCCACCAGTGATGCAGCGGGAGGCACAGATACGCAGTATTTT | CATSDAAGGTDTQYF
TRBJ2-7 | few | TRBV5-1 | . | TGCGCCAGCAGCTTGGACAGGAGGGGCTACGAGCAGTACTTC | CASSLDRRGYEQYF
TRBJ2-1 | . | TRBV3-2 | . | TGTGAGGGTGGGACGGGGGGACCTCGGAATGAGCAGTTCTTC | CEGGTGGPRNEQFF
TRBJ2-2 | . | TRBV12-3/TRBV12-4 | TRBD2 | TGTGCCAGCAGTTTCGGGGGGTACGCCGGGGAGCTGTTTTTT | CASSFGGYAGELFF
TRBJ1-6 | . | TRBV7-2 | . | TGTGCCAGCAGCAACGCAGGGGATTCACCCCTCCACTTT | CASSNAGDSPLHF
TRBJ1-2 | few | TRBV7-9 | . | TGTGCCAGCAGCGTATCGGGCCTGGAGGGCTACACCTTC | CASSVSGLEGYTF
TRBJ2-7 | . | TRBV5-1 | . | TGCGCCAGCAGCTTACTGACAGGTCCTCACTACGAGCAGTACTTC | CASSLLTGPHYEQYF
TRBJ2-2 | . | TRBV6-1 | . | TGTGCCAGCAGGGCGGGGACAGCGGGCACCGGGGAGCTGTTTTTT | CASRAGTAGTGELFF
TRBJ2-6 | . | TRBV27 | TRBD1 | TGTGCCAGCAGCCGGGACAGGGGGTTCTCTGGGGCCAACGTCCTGACTTTC | CASSRDRGFSGANVLTF
TRBJ2-3 | few | TRBV6-2/TRBV6-3 | . | TGTGCCAGCAGACTCCAAGGGGGAGGAGATACGCAGTATTTT | CASRLQGGGDTQYF
TRBJ2-1 | . | TRBV6-2/TRBV6-3 | . | TGTGCCAGCCGGGACTCAGGGGGGCGGGATGAGCAGTTCTTC | CASRDSGGRDEQFF
TRBJ1-1 | . | TRBV6-2/TRBV6-3 | . | TGTGCCAGCAGTTACTTGGGGTCCACTGAAGCTTTCTTT | CASSYLGSTEAFF
TRBJ2-7 | few | TRBV5-1 | TRBD2 | TGCGCCAGCAGCTGGGCGGGGGTGAACCCCTATTCTTACGAGCAGTACTTC | CASSWAGVNPYSYEQYF
TRBJ1-3 | . | TRBV11-2 | . | TGTGCCAGCAGCTTCTTAGCGGTCGAAGGAAACACCATATATTTT | CASSFLAVEGNTIYF
TRBJ2-1 | few | TRBV6-5 | . | TGTGCCAGCAGTTACGTCGTTCGGGGTGAGCAGTTCTTC | CASSYVVRGEQFF
TRBJ2-5 | many | TRBV12-3/TRBV12-4 | TRBD2 | TGTGCCAGCACTCAGGGAGGGTACGGAGAGACCCAGTACTTC | CASTQGGYGETQYF
TRBJ1-1 | many | TRBV5-1 | . | TGCGCCAGCAGCCTAACTAGTTCAGTGGGCAAGGGGCTGGCAGAAGCTTTCTTT | CASSLTSSVGKGLAEAFF
TRBJ1-5 | few | TRBV3-1 | . | TGTGCCAGCAGCCTTACAGCCAGTCGCAATCAGCCCCAGCATTTT | CASSLTASRNQPQHF
TRBJ2-3 | . | TRBV9 | TRBD2 | TGTGCCAGCAGCGCAGCGCGGGGGGAGGGCACAGATACGCAGTATTTT | CASSAARGEGTDTQYF
TRBJ2-3 | many | TRBV7-9 | TRBD1 | TGTGCCAGCAGCTACGGGACAGGCACAGATACGCAGTATTTT | CASSYGTGTDTQYF
TRBJ2-1 | few | TRBV6-2/TRBV6-3 | TRBD1 | TGTGCCAGCAGTTACGCTGACAGGGGCTCCTACAATGAGCAGTTCTTC | CASSYADRGSYNEQFF
TRBJ2-3 | . | TRBV11-2 | TRBD2 | TGTGCCAGCAGCTTAGGTCGAGCGGGGGGGAGCACAGATACGCAGTATTTT | CASSLGRAGGSTDTQYF
TRBJ2-1 | few | TRBV7-2 | . | TGTGCCAGCAGCTTAGATGGCAGGGGTGGCAATGAGCAGTTCTTC | CASSLDGRGGNEQFF
TRBJ1-1 | . | TRBV4-2 | . | TGTGCCAGCAGCCAAGTCCTACAGGGCGTGGGTTTCCTGGGCACTGAAGCTTTCTTT | CASSQVLQGVGFLGTEAFF
TRBJ2-7 | few | TRBV7-2 | . | TGTGCCAGCAGCTCTAGAGGGCAAGCCCTAGAGCAGTACTTC | CASSSRGQALEQYF
TRBJ2-1 | few | TRBV20-1 | . | TGCAGTGCAACGGACCTTTACAATGAGCAGTTCTTC | CSATDLYNEQFF
TRBJ1-5 | few | TRBV12-3/TRBV12-4 | . | TGTGCCAGCAGTCACCCAGGTGGCAGGAATCAGCCCCAGCATTTT | CASSHPGGRNQPQHF
TRBJ2-1 | . | TRBV28 | TRBD2 | TGTGCCAGCAGTTTACAGCGGGGGTTCTACAATGAGCAGTTCTTC | CASSLQRGFYNEQFF
TRBJ1-6 | few | TRBV12-3/TRBV12-4 | . | TGTGCCAGCAGTATGGACGTGCTCGTCCACTTT | CASSMDVLVHF
TRBJ2-6 | . | TRBV20-1 | . | TGCAGTGCCCCCCGGTTGGGCAGCGTCCCCTCTGGGGCCAACGTCCTGACTTTC | CSAPRLGSVPSGANVLTF
TRBJ2-3 | . | TRBV6-6 | TRBD2 | TGTGCCAGCAGTTACTCGAATCTAGCGGGGGGGTTCGCTCGTAGCACAGATACGCAGTATTTT | CASSYSNLAGGFARSTDTQYF
TRBJ2-1 | few | TRBV7-6 | TRBD1 | TGTGCCAGCAGCCGGACAGGGTCCCACTACAATGAGCAGTTCTTC | CASSRTGSHYNEQFF
TRBJ2-5 | . | TRBV20-1 | . | TGCAGTGCTAGAGATGGCTCTAGCGAGGAGACCCAGTACTTC | CSARDGSSEETQYF
TRBJ2-1 | . | TRBV5-5 | . | TGTGCCAGCAGCGGGCAGGGTAATGTCAATGAGCAGTTCTTC | CASSGQGNVNEQFF
TRBJ2-3 | . | TRBV5-6 | . | TGTGCCAGCAGCTGGGAAAGGGGAGTTAAAGATACGCAGTATTTT | CASSWERGVKDTQYF
TRBJ1-5 | few | TRBV7-2 | . | TGTGCCAGCAGCTTAAGACGGGAACATGGACCCCAGCATTTT | CASSLRREHGPQHF
TRBJ2-1 | . | TRBV6-2/TRBV6-3 | . | TGTGCCAGCAGTTACGACATCCACAATGAGCAGTTCTTC | CASSYDIHNEQFF
TRBJ2-3 | few | TRBV5-1 | TRBD2 | TGCGCCAGCAGCCCCGCTGCGGCGGGGGTGTCGGATACGCAGTATTTT | CASSPAAAGVSDTQYF
TRBJ2-2 | . | TRBV7-2 | . | TGTGCCAGCAGCTCATACCCGGTCGGGGAGCTGTTTTTT | CASSSYPVGELFF
TRBJ1-4 | . | TRBV6-2/TRBV6-3 | . | TGTGCCAGCAGTTACGAAGGGGAGGAAGATGAAAAACTGTTTTTT | CASSYEGEEDEKLFF
TRBJ2-1 | many | TRBV7-2 | . | TGTGCCAGCAGCCAAAGTAGGGACGGTGAGCAGTTCTTC | CASSQSRDGEQFF
TRBJ2-1 | . | TRBV5-1 | . | TGCGCCAGCAGCGGGGCGTGGGTGACCTACAATGAGCAGTTCTTC | CASSGAWVTYNEQFF
TRBJ2-5 | . | TRBV11-2 | . | TGTGCCAGCAAGGGGGGGCCACAGGTTCGGGAGACCCAGTACTTC | CASKGGPQVRETQYF
TRBJ1-6 | . | TRBV6-5 | . | TGTGCCAGCAGTTACAGCCGACGGGGACCGAATTCACCCCTCCACTTT | CASSYSRRGPNSPLHF
TRBJ2-3 | . | TRBV27 | . | TGTGCCAGCAGTCCACTTTCGAGGGGGGGCCCAGATACGCAGTATTTT | CASSPLSRGGPDTQYF
TRBJ2-1 | . | TRBV20-1 | . | TGCAGTGCTAGAGAGAGAGGAGGGATCCAGTTCTTC | CSARERGGIQFF
TRBJ2-3 | many | TRBV7-2 | . | TGTGCCAGCAGCACCCGCGGGGGCCTAACCACAGATACGCAGTATTTT | CASSTRGGLTTDTQYF
TRBJ1-5 | . | TRBV20-1 | TRBD1 | TGCAGTGCGCCACTCGGGACAGGGTCGGCTCAGCCCCAGCATTTT | CSAPLGTGSAQPQHF
TRBJ1-6 | few | TRBV7-3 | TRBD1 | TGTGCCAGCAGCTTAACCGGGACAGGGGTCTATAATTCACCCCTCCACTTT | CASSLTGTGVYNSPLHF
TRBJ1-6 | . | TRBV10-1 | . | TGCGCCAGCAGCAACAATAATTCACCCCTCCACTTT | CASSNNNSPLHF
TRBJ2-2 | . | TRBV4-3 | . | TGCGCCAGCAGCCTTCTGGGACTTCGGAACACCGGGGAGCTGTTTTTT | CASSLLGLRNTGELFF
TRBJ2-3 | many | TRBV2 | . | TGTGCCAGCAGCGAATCCACAGATACGCAGTATTTT | CASSESTDTQYF
TRBJ1-3 | many | TRBV20-1 | . | TGCAGTGCTGGAAGACAGGCCCTCTCTGGAAACACCATATATTTT | CSAGRQALSGNTIYF
TRBJ2-1 | few | TRBV12-3/TRBV12-4 | TRBD2 | TGTGCCAGCAGCCTTATGACTAGCGGGGTTTTCAATGAGCAGTTCTTC | CASSLMTSGVFNEQFF
TRBJ2-7 | . | TRBV25-1 | TRBD2 | TGTGCCACCGAAAAAGCGGGGGCCTACGAGCAGTACTTC | CATEKAGAYEQYF
TRBJ2-3 | many | TRBV7-2 | . | TGTGCCAGCAGCTTTGGGGGGGCCCAGTCGCAGTATTTT | CASSFGGAQSQYF
TRBJ2-7 | few | TRBV4-1 | . | TGCGCCAGGGACAGCTACGAGCAGTACTTC | CARDSYEQYF
TRBJ1-2 | many | TRBV28 | . | TGTGCCAGCACACTATCGGGGGTTGGCTACACCTTC | CASTLSGVGYTF